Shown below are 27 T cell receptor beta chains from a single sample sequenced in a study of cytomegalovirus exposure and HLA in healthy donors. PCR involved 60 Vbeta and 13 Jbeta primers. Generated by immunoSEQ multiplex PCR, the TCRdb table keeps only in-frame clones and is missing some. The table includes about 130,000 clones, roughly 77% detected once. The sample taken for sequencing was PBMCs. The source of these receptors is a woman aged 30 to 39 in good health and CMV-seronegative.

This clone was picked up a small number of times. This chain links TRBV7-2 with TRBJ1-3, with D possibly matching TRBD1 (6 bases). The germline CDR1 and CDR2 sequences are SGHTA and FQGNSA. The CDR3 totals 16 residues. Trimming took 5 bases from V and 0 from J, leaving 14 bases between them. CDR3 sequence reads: CASSPLGQSSGNTIYF. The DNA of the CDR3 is TGTGCCAGCAGCCCCCTGGGACAAAGCTCTGGAAACACCATATATTTT.

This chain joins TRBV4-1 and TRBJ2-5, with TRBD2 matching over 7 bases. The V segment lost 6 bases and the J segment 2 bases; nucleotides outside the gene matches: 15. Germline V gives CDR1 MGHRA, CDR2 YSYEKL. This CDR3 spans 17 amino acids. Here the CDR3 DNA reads TGCGCCAGCAGGCCGGCCCCGACTAGCTCTGGGCAAGAGACCCAGTACTTC. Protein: CASRPAPTSSGQETQYF.

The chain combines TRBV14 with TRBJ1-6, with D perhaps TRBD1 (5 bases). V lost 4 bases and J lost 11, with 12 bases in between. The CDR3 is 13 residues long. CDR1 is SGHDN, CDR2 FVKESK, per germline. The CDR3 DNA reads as TGTGCCAGCAGCCGGTCAGGGAGGACACCCCTCCACTTT. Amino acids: CASSRSGRTPLHF.

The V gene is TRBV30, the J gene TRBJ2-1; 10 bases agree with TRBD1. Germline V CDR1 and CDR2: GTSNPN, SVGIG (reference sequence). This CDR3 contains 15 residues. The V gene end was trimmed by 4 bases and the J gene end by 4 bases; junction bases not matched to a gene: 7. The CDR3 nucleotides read TGTGCCTGGACTACCGGGACAGGGGCGTACAATGAGCAGTTCTTC. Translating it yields CAWTTGTGAYNEQFF.

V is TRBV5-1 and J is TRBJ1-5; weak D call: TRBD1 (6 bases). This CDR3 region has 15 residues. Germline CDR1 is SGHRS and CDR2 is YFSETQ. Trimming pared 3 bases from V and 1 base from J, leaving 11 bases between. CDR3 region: CASSWGGRSNQPQHF. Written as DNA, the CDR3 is TGCGCCAGCAGCTGGGGGGGCAGAAGCAATCAGCCCCAGCATTTT.

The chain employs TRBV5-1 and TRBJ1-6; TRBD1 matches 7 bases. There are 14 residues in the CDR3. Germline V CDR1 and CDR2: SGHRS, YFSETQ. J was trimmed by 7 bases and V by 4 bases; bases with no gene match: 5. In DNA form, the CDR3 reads TGCGCCAGCAGCGACCAGACAGGGAATTCACCCCTCCACTTT. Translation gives CASSDQTGNSPLHF.

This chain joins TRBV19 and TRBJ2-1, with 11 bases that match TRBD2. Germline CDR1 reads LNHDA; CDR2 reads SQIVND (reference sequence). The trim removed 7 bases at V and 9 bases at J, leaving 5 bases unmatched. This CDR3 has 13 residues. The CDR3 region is CASTSGGYGEQFF. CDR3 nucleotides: TGTGCCAGTACTAGCGGGGGGTACGGTGAGCAGTTCTTC. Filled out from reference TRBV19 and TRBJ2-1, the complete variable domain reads DGGITQSPKYLFRKEGQNVTLSCEQNLNHDAMYWYRQDPGQGLRLIYYSQIVNDFQKGDIAEGYSVSREKKESFPLTVTSAQKNPTAFYLCASTSGGYGEQFFGPGTRLTVL.

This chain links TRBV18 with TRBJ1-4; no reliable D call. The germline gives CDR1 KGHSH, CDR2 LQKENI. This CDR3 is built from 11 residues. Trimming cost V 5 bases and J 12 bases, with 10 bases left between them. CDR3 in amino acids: CASSGGGELFF. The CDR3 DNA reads TGTGCCAGCTCAGGAGGCGGAGAACTGTTTTTT.

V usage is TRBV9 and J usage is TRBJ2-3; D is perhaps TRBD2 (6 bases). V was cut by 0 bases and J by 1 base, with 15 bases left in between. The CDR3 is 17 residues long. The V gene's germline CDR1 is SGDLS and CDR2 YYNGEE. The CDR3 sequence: CASSVEVREWGTDTQYF. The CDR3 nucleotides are TGTGCCAGCAGCGTAGAAGTCCGGGAGTGGGGCACAGATACGCAGTATTTT. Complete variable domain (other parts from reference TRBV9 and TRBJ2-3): DSGVTQTPKHLITATGQRVTLRCSPRSGDLSVYWYQQSLDQGLQFLIQYYNGEERAKGNILERFSAQQFPDLHSELNLSSLELGDSALYFCASSVEVREWGTDTQYFGPGTRLTVL.

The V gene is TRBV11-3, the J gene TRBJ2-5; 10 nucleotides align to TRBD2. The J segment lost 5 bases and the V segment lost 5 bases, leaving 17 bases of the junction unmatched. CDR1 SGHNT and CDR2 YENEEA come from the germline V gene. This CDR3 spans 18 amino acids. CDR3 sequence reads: CASSPPKNEREGRETQYF. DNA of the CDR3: TGTGCCAGCAGCCCCCCAAAAAACGAGCGGGAGGGTCGGGAGACCCAGTACTTC.

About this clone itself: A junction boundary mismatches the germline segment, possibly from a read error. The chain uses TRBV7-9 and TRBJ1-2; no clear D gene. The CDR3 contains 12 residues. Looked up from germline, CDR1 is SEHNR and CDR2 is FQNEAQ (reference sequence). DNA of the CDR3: TGTTCCAGCAGCCCCGAGAGATATGGCTACACCTTC. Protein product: CSSSPERYGYTF.

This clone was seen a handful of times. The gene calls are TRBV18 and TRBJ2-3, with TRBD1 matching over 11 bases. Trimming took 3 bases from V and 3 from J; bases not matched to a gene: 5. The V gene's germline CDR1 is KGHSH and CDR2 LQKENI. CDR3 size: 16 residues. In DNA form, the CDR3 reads TGTGCCAGCTCACCTGGACAGGGGGCTAGGACAGATACGCAGTATTTT. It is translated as CASSPGQGARTDTQYF.

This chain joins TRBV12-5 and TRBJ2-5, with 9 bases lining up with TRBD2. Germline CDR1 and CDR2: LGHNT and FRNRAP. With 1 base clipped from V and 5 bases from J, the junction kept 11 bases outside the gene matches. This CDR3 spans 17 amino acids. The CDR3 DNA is TGTGCTAGTGGTTTGGCCTCTAGCGGGGAGTTTAGGGAGACCCAGTACTTC. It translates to CASGLASSGEFRETQYF.

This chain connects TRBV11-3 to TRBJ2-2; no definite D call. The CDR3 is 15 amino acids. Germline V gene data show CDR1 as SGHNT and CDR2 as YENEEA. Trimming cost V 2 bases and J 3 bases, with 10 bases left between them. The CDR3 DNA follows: TGTGCCAGCAGCTTAAGCGTCACACACACCGGGGAGCTGTTTTTT. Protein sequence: CASSLSVTHTGELFF.

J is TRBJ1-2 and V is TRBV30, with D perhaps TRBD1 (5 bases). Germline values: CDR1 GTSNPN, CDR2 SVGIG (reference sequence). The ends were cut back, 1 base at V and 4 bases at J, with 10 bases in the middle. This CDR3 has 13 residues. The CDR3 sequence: CAWSGGGFYGYTF. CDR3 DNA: TGTGCCTGGAGTGGCGGGGGATTCTATGGCTACACCTTC.

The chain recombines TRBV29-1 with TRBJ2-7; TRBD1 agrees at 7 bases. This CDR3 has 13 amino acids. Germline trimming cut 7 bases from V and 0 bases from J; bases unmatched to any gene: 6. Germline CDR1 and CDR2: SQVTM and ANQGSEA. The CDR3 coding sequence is TGCAGCGGGAAGGGACAGTACTCCTACGAGCAGTACTTC. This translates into CSGKGQYSYEQYF.

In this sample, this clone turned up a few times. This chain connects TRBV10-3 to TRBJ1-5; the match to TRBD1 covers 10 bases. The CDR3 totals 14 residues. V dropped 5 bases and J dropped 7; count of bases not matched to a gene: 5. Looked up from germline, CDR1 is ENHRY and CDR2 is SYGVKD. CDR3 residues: CAISSGTGDQPQHF. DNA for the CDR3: TGTGCCATCAGTTCCGGGACAGGGGACCAGCCCCAGCATTTT.

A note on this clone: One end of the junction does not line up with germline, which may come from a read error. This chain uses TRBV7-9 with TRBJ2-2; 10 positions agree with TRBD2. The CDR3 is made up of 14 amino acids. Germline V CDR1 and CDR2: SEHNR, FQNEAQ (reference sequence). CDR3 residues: CSSSPGLATGELFF. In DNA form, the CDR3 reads TGTTCCAGCAGCCCGGGACTAGCGACAGGGGAGCTGTTTTTT.

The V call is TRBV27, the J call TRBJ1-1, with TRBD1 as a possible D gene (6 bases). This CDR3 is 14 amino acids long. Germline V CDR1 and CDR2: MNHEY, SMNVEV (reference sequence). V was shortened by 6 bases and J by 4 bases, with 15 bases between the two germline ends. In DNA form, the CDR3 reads TGTGCCAGCAGCGGGGGGGCCCTTCTCACTGAAGCTTTCTTT. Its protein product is CASSGGALLTEAFF.

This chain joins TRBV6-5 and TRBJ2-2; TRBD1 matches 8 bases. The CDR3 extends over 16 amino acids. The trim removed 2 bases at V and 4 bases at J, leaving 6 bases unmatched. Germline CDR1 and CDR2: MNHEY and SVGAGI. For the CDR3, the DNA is TGTGCCAGCAGTTACCAAACAGGGGGACTCACCGGGGAGCTGTTTTTT. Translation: CASSYQTGGLTGELFF.

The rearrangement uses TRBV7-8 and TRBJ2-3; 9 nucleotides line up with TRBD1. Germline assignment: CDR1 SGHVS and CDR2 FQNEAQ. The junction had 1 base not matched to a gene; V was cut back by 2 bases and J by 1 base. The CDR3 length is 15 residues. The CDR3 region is CASSLRDRGTDTQYF. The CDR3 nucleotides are TGTGCCAGCAGCTTACGGGACAGGGGCACAGATACGCAGTATTTT.

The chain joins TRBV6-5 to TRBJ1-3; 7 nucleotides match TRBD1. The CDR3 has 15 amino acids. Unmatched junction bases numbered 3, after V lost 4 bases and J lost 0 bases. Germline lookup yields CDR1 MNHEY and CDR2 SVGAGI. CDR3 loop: CASSLDRSSGNTIYF. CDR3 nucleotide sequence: TGTGCCAGCAGTTTGGACAGGAGCTCTGGAAACACCATATATTTT.

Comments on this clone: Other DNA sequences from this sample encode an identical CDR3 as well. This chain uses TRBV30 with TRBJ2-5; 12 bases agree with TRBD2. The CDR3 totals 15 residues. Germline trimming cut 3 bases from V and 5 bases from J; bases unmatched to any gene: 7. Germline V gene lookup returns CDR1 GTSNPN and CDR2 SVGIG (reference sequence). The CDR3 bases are TGTGCCTGGAGCCACGGGACTAGCGGGTGGGAGACCCAGTACTTC. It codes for CAWSHGTSGWETQYF.

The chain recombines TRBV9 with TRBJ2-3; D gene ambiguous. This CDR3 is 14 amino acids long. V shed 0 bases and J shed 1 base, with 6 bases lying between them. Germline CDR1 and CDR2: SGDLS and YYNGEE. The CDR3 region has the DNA TGTGCCAGCAGCGTAGTTCCAGGCACAGATACGCAGTATTTT. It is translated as CASSVVPGTDTQYF.

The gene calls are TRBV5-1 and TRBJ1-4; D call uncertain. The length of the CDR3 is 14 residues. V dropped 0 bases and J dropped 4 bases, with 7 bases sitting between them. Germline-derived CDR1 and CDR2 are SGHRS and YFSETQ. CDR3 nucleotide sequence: TGCGCCAGCAGCTTGGGACAACTTAATGAAAAACTGTTTTTT. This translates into CASSLGQLNEKLFF.

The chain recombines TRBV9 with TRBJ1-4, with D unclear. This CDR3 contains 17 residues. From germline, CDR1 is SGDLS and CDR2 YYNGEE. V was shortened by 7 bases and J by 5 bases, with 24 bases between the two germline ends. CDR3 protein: CASGRGVPYEMNEKLFF. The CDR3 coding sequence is TGTGCCAGCGGACGGGGAGTTCCTTATGAAATGAATGAAAAACTGTTTTTT. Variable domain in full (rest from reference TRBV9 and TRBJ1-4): DSGVTQTPKHLITATGQRVTLRCSPRSGDLSVYWYQQSLDQGLQFLIQYYNGEERAKGNILERFSAQQFPDLHSELNLSSLELGDSALYFCASGRGVPYEMNEKLFFGSGTQLSVL.

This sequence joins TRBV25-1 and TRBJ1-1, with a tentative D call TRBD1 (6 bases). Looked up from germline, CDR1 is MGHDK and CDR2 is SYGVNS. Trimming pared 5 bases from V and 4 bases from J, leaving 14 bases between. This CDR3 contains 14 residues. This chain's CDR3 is CASSRSTGRTEAFF. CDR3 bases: TGTGCCAGCAGTCGGTCTACAGGGCGCACTGAAGCTTTCTTT.